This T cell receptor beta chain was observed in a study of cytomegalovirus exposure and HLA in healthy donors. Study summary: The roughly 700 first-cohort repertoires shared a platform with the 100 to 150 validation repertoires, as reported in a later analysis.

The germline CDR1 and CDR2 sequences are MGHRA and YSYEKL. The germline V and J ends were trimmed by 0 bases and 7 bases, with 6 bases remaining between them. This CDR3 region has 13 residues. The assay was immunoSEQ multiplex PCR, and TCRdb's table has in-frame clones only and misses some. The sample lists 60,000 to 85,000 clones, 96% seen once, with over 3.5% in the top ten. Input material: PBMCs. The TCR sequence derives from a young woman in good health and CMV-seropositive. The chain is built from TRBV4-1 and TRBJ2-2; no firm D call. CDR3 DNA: TGCGCCAGCAGCCAAGATTATATCGGGGAGCTGTTTTTT. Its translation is CASSQDYIGELFF.